Listed here are 24 T cell receptor beta chains from one sample, sequenced in a study of blood T cell repertoires in COVID-19. Method: immunoSEQ multiplex PCR; TCRdb's copy keeps in-frame clones and lacks some. The profile shows 330,000 or so clones, approximately 90% of them singletons. Specimen: peripheral blood. These receptors all come from a man aged 30 to 45 with COVID-19, enrolled during active disease.

The gene calls are TRBV20-1 and TRBJ2-7; D is perhaps TRBD1 (5 bases). The CDR3 contains 16 residues. Germline V lookup: CDR1 DFQATT, CDR2 SNEGSKA (reference sequence). Deletions cut 3 bases from V and 5 bases from J, with 23 bases between. The CDR3 nucleotides are TGCAGTGCTAGTAAAGTTGGGGCATCCCGAAGTGACGAGCAGTACTTC. Translated, it gives CSASKVGASRSDEQYF.

This clone was observed a single time. This specimen includes other DNA sequences encoding the same CDR3. The chain employs TRBV3-1 (or the pseudogene TRBV3-2) and TRBJ2-2; no clear D. The CDR3 length is 13 residues. Trimming took off 3 bases at V and 5 bases at J, with 7 bases between the two ends. Germline V gene sequence: CDR1 LGHDT, CDR2 YNNKEL (reference sequence). For the CDR3, the DNA is TGTGCCAGCAGCCAGTCTAGGACCGGGGAGCTGTTTTTT. This sequence encodes CASSQSRTGELFF.

The rearrangement links TRBV20-1 to TRBJ1-2, with TRBD1 matching over 7 bases. The germline V gene encodes CDR1 DFQATT and CDR2 SNEGSKA (reference sequence). The ends lost 6 bases at V and 4 bases at J; junction bases unmatched: 20. The CDR3 is made up of 17 amino acids. CDR3: CSASIPMGQSSFYGYTF. CDR3 sequence (DNA): TGCAGTGCCAGTATACCGATGGGACAGTCGTCTTTCTATGGCTACACCTTC.

V gene TRBV7-2 combines with J gene TRBJ2-7; 8 positions agree with TRBD2. The CDR3 consists of 16 residues. With 2 bases clipped from V and 3 bases from J, the junction kept 9 bases outside the gene matches. The germline V gene encodes CDR1 SGHTA and CDR2 FQGNSA. The CDR3 DNA reads as TGTGCCAGCAGCTTATTGGGCGGGAGGACCGACTACGAGCAGTACTTC. Amino acids: CASSLLGGRTDYEQYF.

This clone was seen a single time. This chain uses TRBV5-1 with TRBJ2-6; 8 nucleotides agree with TRBD1. J gave up 4 bases and V 0 bases, and 9 bases lay outside the gene matches. The CDR3 is 18 residues long. CDR1 and CDR2 from the germline V gene are SGHRS and YFSETQ. The CDR3 is CASSLDGQGAGGANVLTF. DNA of the CDR3: TGCGCCAGCAGCTTGGATGGGCAGGGGGCAGGAGGGGCCAACGTCCTGACTTTC.

The chain joins TRBV18 to TRBJ1-1; 8 positions match TRBD1. Losses at the gene ends were 2 bases for V and 11 bases for J; bases not matched to a gene: 10. CDR1 is KGHSH, CDR2 LQKENI, per germline. The length of the CDR3 is 14 residues. This CDR3 is CASSPFDRGGEAFF. The CDR3 DNA reads as TGTGCCAGCTCACCATTCGACAGGGGCGGGGAGGCTTTCTTT.

The V and J genes are TRBV27 and TRBJ2-7; possible D gene TRBD2, 5 bases. The V end was cut by 3 bases, the J end by 0 bases, with 12 bases between. Germline-derived CDR1 and CDR2 are MNHEY and SMNVEV (reference sequence). The CDR3 runs to 15 residues. CDR3 nucleotide sequence: TGTGCCAGCAGTTTTGGACGGGGATACTCCTACGAGCAGTACTTC. Translation: CASSFGRGYSYEQYF.

This sequence joins TRBV7-9 and TRBJ2-7, with 9 positions matching TRBD1. Per germline, CDR1 SEHNR and CDR2 FQNEAQ (reference sequence). The CDR3 totals 14 residues. V trimming: 7 bases; J trimming: 2 bases; junction bases outside the gene matches: 6. CDR3 coding DNA: TGTGCCAGCATCAAAGACAGGGGGGCCTACGAGCAGTACTTC. This translates into CASIKDRGAYEQYF.

The chain is built from TRBV30 and TRBJ1-2; D gene unclear. The germline V gene has CDR1 GTSNPN and CDR2 SVGIG (reference sequence). CDR3 length equals 14 residues. The V and J ends lost 0 bases and 3 bases respectively, with 11 bases between them. The CDR3 region has the DNA TGTGCCTGGAGTGTCGTCCTGGGAGACTATGGCTACACCTTC. This translates into CAWSVVLGDYGYTF.

This rearrangement joins TRBV7-3 to TRBJ2-2; 9 positions agree with TRBD2. J was trimmed by 1 base and V by 0 bases; bases with no gene match: 3. Germline V gene sequence: CDR1 SGHTA, CDR2 FQGTGA. The CDR3 consists of 17 residues. The CDR3 coding sequence is TGTGCCAGCAGCTTAACTAGACTAGCGGAGAACACCGGGGAGCTGTTTTTT. This gives the protein CASSLTRLAENTGELFF.

The chain employs TRBV4-3 and TRBJ1-4, with TRBD1 matching over 7 bases. The CDR3 contains 15 residues. The germline CDR1 and CDR2 sequences are LGHNA and YSLEER. V lost 1 base to trimming and J lost 8 bases; unmatched junction nucleotides: 7. The CDR3 coding sequence is TGCGCCAGCAGCCAAGTGGCCGGGGACAGCGAAAAACTGTTTTTT. It yields the protein CASSQVAGDSEKLFF.

The rearrangement uses TRBV4-2 and TRBJ2-2; TRBD2 matches at 12 bases. Germline V gene data show CDR1 as LGHNA and CDR2 as YNFKEQ. The CDR3 totals 18 residues. The ends lost 1 base at V and 6 bases at J; junction bases unmatched: 9. This CDR3 reads CASSQGRLAGGPAGELFF. The CDR3 coding sequence is TGTGCCAGCAGCCAAGGAAGGCTAGCGGGAGGGCCAGCCGGGGAGCTGTTTTTT.

The rearrangement links TRBV7-8 to TRBJ2-7, with D perhaps matching TRBD1 (6 bases). The CDR3 length is 14 residues. The V end lost 4 bases, the J end lost 0 bases, and 10 bases lay between the germline ends. Germline CDR1 reads SGHVS; CDR2 reads FQNEAQ. The CDR3 sequence: CASSSGQSSYEQYF. CDR3 sequence (DNA): TGTGCCAGCAGCTCCGGACAGAGCTCCTACGAGCAGTACTTC.

The chain's CDR3 is CASTVIGTDGYTF. CDR3 DNA sequence: TGTGCCAGCACCGTCATCGGGACAGATGGCTACACCTTC. The rearrangement uses TRBV28 and TRBJ1-2, with 7 bases lining up with TRBD1. This CDR3 has 13 amino acids. The J segment lost 6 bases and the V segment lost 7 bases, leaving 8 bases of the junction unmatched. Germline-derived CDR1 and CDR2 are MDHEN and SYDVKM.

V and J are TRBV9 and TRBJ2-7; TRBD1 matches 11 bases. The CDR3 contains 18 residues. The V and J ends lost 0 bases and 3 bases, in that order; junction bases with no gene match: 11. The germline gives CDR1 SGDLS, CDR2 YYNGEE. CDR3 coding DNA: TGTGCCAGCAGCGTAGCCTCCGGGACAGGGGGTTCTGGCTACGAGCAGTACTTC. Amino acid sequence: CASSVASGTGGSGYEQYF. Using reference TRBV9 and TRBJ2-7 for the parts outside the CDR3, the full variable domain is DSGVTQTPKHLITATGQRVTLRCSPRSGDLSVYWYQQSLDQGLQFLIQYYNGEERAKGNILERFSAQQFPDLHSELNLSSLELGDSALYFCASSVASGTGGSGYEQYFGPGTRLTVT.

This chain's CDR3 is CASRLKQVTDTQYF. The CDR3 DNA sequence: TGTGCCAGCAGACTCAAACAGGTCACAGATACGCAGTATTTT. This chain connects TRBV5-6 to TRBJ2-3; possibly TRBD1 for D (5 bases). The length of the CDR3 is 14 residues. Trimming took off 5 bases at V and 2 bases at J, with 12 bases between the two ends. The germline CDR1 and CDR2 sequences are SGHDT and YYEEEE. Looking up the rest from reference TRBV5-6 and TRBJ2-3 gives the full variable domain: DAGVTQSPTHLIKTRGQQVTLRCSPKSGHDTVSWYQQALGQGPQFIFQYYEEEERQRGNFPDRFSGHQFPNYSSELNVNALLLGDSALYLCASRLKQVTDTQYFGPGTRLTVL.

The chain has TRBV12-3 or TRBV12-4 and TRBJ1-1, with D possibly matching TRBD1 (6 bases). CDR3 size: 11 residues. V was shortened by 4 bases and J by 12 bases, with 12 bases between the two germline ends. CDR3 protein: CASSSAGDSFF. The CDR3 DNA sequence: TGTGCCAGCAGTTCAGCAGGGGACTCTTTCTTT.

This clone was picked up a small number of times. The chain employs TRBV7-3 and TRBJ2-2, with 11 bases that match TRBD2. The V gene's germline CDR1 is SGHTA and CDR2 FQGTGA. Germline trimming cut 6 bases from V and 4 bases from J; bases unmatched to any gene: 4. The length of the CDR3 is 15 residues. For the CDR3, the DNA is TGTGCCAGCAGACTAGCGGGAGATCCCACCGGGGAGCTGTTTTTT. This codes for CASRLAGDPTGELFF.

The chain has TRBV7-2 and TRBJ2-1, with D perhaps matching TRBD2 (6 bases). Germline loops: CDR1 SGHTA, CDR2 FQGNSA. V dropped 2 bases and J dropped 7 bases, with 9 bases sitting between them. The CDR3 covers 13 residues. The CDR3 region is CASSLYRGNEQFF. The CDR3 DNA is TGTGCCAGCAGCTTATATCGGGGGAATGAGCAGTTCTTC.

The chain uses TRBV2 and TRBJ1-1; D uncertain. Germline CDR1 is SNHLY and CDR2 is FYNNEI. The ends were cut back, 2 bases at V and 0 bases at J, with 10 bases in the middle. The CDR3 sequence is 15 residues long. The CDR3 DNA follows: TGTGCCAGCAGTGAATCCGTTGGCATGAACACTGAAGCTTTCTTT. Residues: CASSESVGMNTEAFF.

The rearrangement joins TRBV9 to TRBJ1-2; possibly TRBD1 for D (5 bases). V lost 3 bases, J lost 4 bases, and 16 bases lay in between. The CDR3 covers 15 residues. Germline loops: CDR1 SGDLS, CDR2 YYNGEE. CDR3 region: CASSDRPGQGYGYTF. CDR3 bases: TGTGCCAGCAGCGATCGCCCTGGGCAGGGCTATGGCTACACCTTC.

This chain uses TRBV6-6 with TRBJ2-5; D is unclear. The V gene lost 6 bases and the J gene lost 5 bases, with 10 bases spanning the gap. CDR3 size: 12 residues. Germline V lookup: CDR1 MNHNY, CDR2 SVGAGI (reference sequence). CDR3 sequence reads: CASSPAGETQYF. CDR3 DNA: TGTGCCAGCAGCCCAGCCGGGGAGACCCAGTACTTC.

This chain links TRBV7-3 with TRBJ2-5; possible D gene TRBD2, 6 bases. Germline V gene sequence: CDR1 SGHTA, CDR2 FQGTGA. The CDR3 runs to 13 residues. Deletions cut 6 bases from V and 4 bases from J, with 12 bases between. CDR3 sequence (DNA): TGTGCCAGCAGTAGGGACTTCCGAGAGACCCAGTACTTC. Translated, it gives CASSRDFRETQYF.

V usage is TRBV30 and J usage is TRBJ1-6; a weak D match, TRBD1 (6 bases). CDR1 and CDR2 from the germline V gene are GTSNPN and SVGIG (reference sequence). This CDR3 has 17 residues. V shed 1 base and J shed 3 bases, with 16 bases lying between them. The CDR3 sequence: CAWSDRGRGYYNSPLHF. The CDR3 DNA is TGTGCCTGGAGTGATCGGGGCAGGGGATACTATAATTCACCCCTCCACTTT.